This TCR beta chain derives from a study of blood T cell repertoires in COVID-19. The V end lost 0 bases, the J end lost 0 bases, and 13 bases lay between the germline ends. This CDR3 spans 18 amino acids. Germline CDR1 is SGHRS and CDR2 is YFSETQ. This clone was recorded only once. Only in-frame clones appear in the TCRdb table, and some are missing; sequencing was by immunoSEQ multiplex PCR. The sample records 150,000 or so clones, about 80% being singletons. This chain connects TRBV5-1 to TRBJ1-6; D gene ambiguous. The sequenced sample was peripheral blood. The sequence derives from a woman aged 80 or older with acute or convalescent COVID-19. CDR3 in amino acids: CASSLGRSLSSYNSPLHF. In nucleotides, the CDR3 is TGCGCCAGCAGCTTGGGCCGGAGTTTGAGCTCCTATAATTCACCCCTCCACTTT.